One sample yielded the 14 T cell receptor beta chains listed below, sequenced in a study of blood T cell repertoires in COVID-19. The assay was immunoSEQ multiplex PCR, and TCRdb's table has in-frame clones only and misses some. Here the sample spans approximately 500,000 clones, approximately 85% being singletons. Specimen: peripheral blood. Source of these receptors: a human donor in a cohort sampled during active COVID-19.

The chain links TRBV28 to TRBJ2-7, with TRBD1 matching over 9 bases. Germline V gene data show CDR1 as MDHEN and CDR2 as SYDVKM. Unmatched junction bases numbered 13, after V lost 6 bases and J lost 7 bases. This CDR3 is built from 15 residues. CDR3 in amino acids: CASSVPGQGVGEQYF. CDR3 nucleotide sequence: TGTGCCAGCAGCGTACCGGGACAGGGAGTTGGAGAGCAGTACTTC.

Remarks on this clone: The junction and the germline gene differ at one end; a read error may be behind it. The J gene is TRBJ2-2, the V gene TRBV7-7; D is undetermined. The CDR3 length is 14 residues. Per the germline V gene, CDR1 is SSHAT and CDR2 is FNYEAQ (reference sequence). CDR3: CASSPERGVGELFF. In DNA form, the CDR3 reads TGTGCTAGCAGCCCCGAGAGAGGCGTCGGGGAGCTGTTTTTT.

The chain carries TRBV24-1 and TRBJ2-3; possibly TRBD1 for D (6 bases). Looked up from germline, CDR1 is KGHDR and CDR2 is SFDVKD. The V gene lost 7 bases and the J gene lost 2 bases, with 9 bases spanning the gap. This CDR3 is built from 13 residues. CDR3 sequence (DNA): TGTGCCACCAGGCGGACAGACACAGATACGCAGTATTTT. This sequence encodes CATRRTDTDTQYF.

This chain uses TRBV11-2 with TRBJ2-5; 7 bases are a match to TRBD1. Germline V gene sequence: CDR1 SGHAT, CDR2 FQNNGV. With 5 bases clipped from V and 8 bases from J, the junction kept 8 bases outside the gene matches. This CDR3 is built from 13 residues. The DNA for the CDR3 is TGTGCCAGCAGCCCTAACAGGGGTGGAACCCAGTACTTC. The encoded protein is CASSPNRGGTQYF.

This clone showed up just once. The V call is TRBV11-1, the J call TRBJ2-7; 8 nucleotides line up with TRBD1. The CDR3 covers 15 residues. V dropped 0 bases and J dropped 5; count of bases not matched to a gene: 6. Germline loops: CDR1 SGHAT, CDR2 FQDESV (reference sequence). The chain's CDR3 is CASSLASRGQNEQYF. The CDR3 DNA sequence: TGTGCCAGCAGCTTAGCGAGCAGGGGGCAGAACGAGCAGTACTTC.

The V gene is TRBV6-2 or TRBV6-3, the J gene TRBJ2-1, with D perhaps matching TRBD1 (6 bases). V was trimmed by 2 bases and J by 7 bases, leaving 18 bases between them. Per germline, CDR1 MNHEY and CDR2 SVGEGT. CDR3 size: 16 residues. The DNA of the CDR3 is TGTGCCAGCAGTTACAGGGGGAAAAAGCCTTCGAATGAGCAGTTCTTC. It yields the protein CASSYRGKKPSNEQFF.

This rearrangement joins TRBV5-4 to TRBJ2-7, with 9 bases identical to TRBD2. CDR1 SGHNT and CDR2 YYREEE come from the germline V gene (reference sequence). After removal of 4 bases from V and 6 bases from J, the junction contained 14 bases not matched to a gene. There are 16 residues in the CDR3. The CDR3 is CASSPGRLAEGSEQYF. In DNA form, the CDR3 reads TGTGCCAGCAGCCCCGGGAGACTAGCGGAGGGCAGCGAGCAGTACTTC.

This clone occurred a few times. The rearrangement joins TRBV5-1 to TRBJ1-3; a possible D gene is TRBD1 (5 bases). The germline V gene has CDR1 SGHRS and CDR2 YFSETQ. The CDR3 is 15 amino acids. The ends were cut back, 4 bases at V and 2 bases at J, with 13 bases in the middle. The CDR3, as DNA: TGCGCCAGCAGCGCGGGACTGGGAACTGGAAACACCATATATTTT. Translating it yields CASSAGLGTGNTIYF.

The V gene is TRBV6-2 or TRBV6-3, the J gene TRBJ2-7; TRBD1 matches 7 bases. From germline, CDR1 is MNHEY and CDR2 SVGEGT. The V and J ends lost 5 bases and 5 bases, in that order; junction bases with no gene match: 6. CDR3 length: 13 residues. This CDR3 reads CASSHRQGNEQYF. The DNA for the CDR3 is TGTGCCAGCAGTCACCGACAGGGTAACGAGCAGTACTTC.

The V and J genes are TRBV12-3 or TRBV12-4 and TRBJ2-7; tentatively, D is TRBD2 (5 bases). Trimming took 2 bases from V and 4 from J, leaving 9 bases between them. The CDR3 has 13 amino acids. CDR3 sequence (DNA): TGTGCCAGCAGTTTATACGAGGGATACGAGCAGTACTTC. Translated, it gives CASSLYEGYEQYF.

The count of this clone is one. This chain uses TRBV24-1 with TRBJ1-2; D might be TRBD1 (6 bases). Looked up from germline, CDR1 is KGHDR and CDR2 is SFDVKD. V gave up 9 bases and J gave up 2 bases, with 12 bases separating them. The CDR3 contains 13 residues. CDR3 coding DNA: TGTGCCACCTCCCAGGACAGAAACTATGGCTACACCTTC. Protein product: CATSQDRNYGYTF.

V is TRBV9 and J is TRBJ1-2, with a weak D call TRBD1 (6 bases). The ends were cut back, 0 bases at V and 4 bases at J, with 10 bases in the middle. This CDR3 comprises 14 residues. The V gene's germline CDR1 is SGDLS and CDR2 YYNGEE. The CDR3 spells CASSVDGQPYGYTF. CDR3 sequence (DNA): TGTGCCAGCAGCGTAGACGGACAGCCCTATGGCTACACCTTC.

V usage is TRBV27 and J usage is TRBJ1-4; possible D gene TRBD1, 5 bases. CDR3 size: 15 residues. Per germline, CDR1 MNHEY and CDR2 SMNVEV (reference sequence). V was clipped by 2 bases and J by 7 bases, with 14 bases between them. The CDR3, as DNA: TGTGCCAGCAGTTTAGGGGCAGCCGGGGGTGAAAAACTGTTTTTT. This translates into CASSLGAAGGEKLFF.

This clone turned up a few times. The chain recombines TRBV10-3 with TRBJ1-2, with 7 bases aligning to TRBD1. Germline V gene sequence: CDR1 ENHRY, CDR2 SYGVKD. J gave up 8 bases and V 1 base, and 10 bases lay outside the gene matches. This CDR3 is built from 15 residues. CDR3 nucleotides: TGTGCCATCAGTGAGTTTCCAGGGGGGAATTCGGGCTACACCTTC. This encodes CAISEFPGGNSGYTF.